The clone carrying this T cell receptor beta chain was observed a single time. Repertoires were generated with immunoSEQ multiplex PCR, while TCRdb's copy carries only in-frame clones and drops some. This sample has fewer than 15,000 clones; roughly 84% occur once, and the top ten carry roughly 32%. This specimen comes from a study of blood T cell repertoires in COVID-19. Across the whole study: Sources were T cells, B-cell-depleted T cells, or PBMCs; the material itself was cDNA or gDNA.

V shed 4 bases and J shed 7 bases, with 13 bases lying between them. Germline values: CDR1 SGHDN, CDR2 FVKESK. This CDR3 is built from 13 residues. The receptor was isolated from a man between 45 and 60 years old with active COVID-19. The sequenced sample consisted of peripheral blood. The gene calls are TRBV14 and TRBJ1-2; D is ambiguous. The CDR3 loop is CASSPEGGSGYTF. The CDR3 DNA sequence: TGTGCCAGCAGCCCCGAGGGAGGGAGTGGCTACACCTTC.